Here is one TCR beta chain with its context. The antigen remains unidentified. This table comes from immunoSEQ multiplex PCR, and its TCRdb copy is limited to in-frame clones, with some not included. The table has 6,000 to 8,500 clones, approximately 72% seen once. The sample is drawn from a study of somatic mutations in cytotoxic T cells in rheumatoid arthritis. Germline V gene sequence: CDR1 SGHRS, CDR2 YFSETQ. This CDR3 is 13 amino acids long. Trimming cost V 4 bases and J 3 bases, with 8 bases left between them. Overall study findings and caveats: An increase in CD8+ clonality with age was seen in rheumatoid arthritis patients but not in healthy controls.

V is TRBV5-1 and J is TRBJ2-1, with a weak D call TRBD2 (5 bases). The receptor's source is a woman aged 55-75 years in good health. What was sequenced was CD8+ T cells sorted from blood. The CDR3 DNA reads TGCGCCAGCAGCCTAGACTACTACAATGAGCAGTTCTTC. It translates to CASSLDYYNEQFF.